This TCR beta chain was identified during a study of blood T cell repertoires in COVID-19. At the level of the study: PBMCs, B-cell-depleted T cells, or T cells were the source of the cDNA or gDNA that made up the material.

Germline V lookup: CDR1 SGHNT, CDR2 YENEEA. The CDR3 extends over 15 amino acids. The J segment lost 6 bases and the V segment lost 5 bases, leaving 9 bases of the junction unmatched. Repertoires were generated with immunoSEQ multiplex PCR, while TCRdb's copy carries only in-frame clones and drops some. The sample carries about 220,000 clones, approximately 82% recorded once. V usage is TRBV11-3 and J usage is TRBJ2-1; TRBD1 agrees at 8 bases. The receptor was derived from a woman over 75 with acute or convalescent COVID-19. Sequencing was done on a sample of peripheral blood. The chain's CDR3 is CASSARTGSVNEQFF. CDR3 coding DNA: TGTGCCAGCAGCGCTAGGACAGGGTCGGTCAATGAGCAGTTCTTC.